The 9 T cell receptor beta chains below all came from one sample that was sequenced in a study of T cell changes during pregnancy in multiple sclerosis (dated by TCRdb to 2018 to 2020). The library was made by the immunoSEQ multiplex PCR assay. This is the immuneACCESS table as TCRdb keeps it, with only in-frame sequences that have V and J called. A part of the clones is gone; compared with another copy, unresolved V genes explain less than half, and the rest is unexplained. The sample has 39,000 or so clones on record, 94% of them singletons. The ten largest clones add up to 8.1% of the sample. The sequenced sample was CD8+ T cells from peripheral blood mononuclear cells, obtained in the third trimester of pregnancy. The receptors originated from a female donor with multiple sclerosis, enrolled in a pregnancy study.

The chain carries TRBV28 and TRBJ2-1; 7 bases agree with TRBD2. V was pared by 6 bases and J by 8 bases, with 19 bases of the junction left unmatched. The germline V gene has CDR1 MDHEN and CDR2 SYDVKM. The CDR3 runs 17 residues. CDR3 sequence (DNA): TGTGCCAGCAGACCTGGGGGGGGGAAGGTTTTAGCTTATGAGCAGTTCTTC. Protein sequence: CASRPGGGKVLAYEQFF.

The chain links TRBV28 to TRBJ2-3, with D maybe TRBD1 (5 bases). The V and J ends lost 7 bases and 3 bases respectively, with 17 bases between them. Germline V CDR1 and CDR2: MDHEN, SYDVKM. The CDR3 sequence is 15 residues long. Here the CDR3 reads CASTFYRKGTDTQYF. CDR3 bases: TGTGCCAGCACCTTTTACAGGAAGGGGACAGATACGCAGTATTTT.

This clone was picked up one time. The chain employs TRBV5-1 and TRBJ2-5, with 10 nucleotides matching TRBD1. This CDR3 region has 14 residues. The trim removed 4 bases at V and 4 bases at J, leaving 4 bases unmatched. Germline values: CDR1 SGHRS, CDR2 YFSETQ. As DNA, the CDR3 is TGCGCCAGCAGCCAAGACAGGGGGCGAGAGACCCAGTACTTC. Protein product: CASSQDRGRETQYF.

This chain links TRBV11-2 with TRBJ1-1; 8 bases map to TRBD1. Losses at the gene ends were 5 bases for V and 1 base for J; bases not matched to a gene: 12. CDR1 and CDR2 from the germline V gene are SGHAT and FQNNGV. CDR3 length: 17 residues. The CDR3 DNA reads TGTGCCAGCAGCCCAGTCGGCAGGGGGCCTCGGAACACTGAAGCTTTCTTT. This sequence encodes CASSPVGRGPRNTEAFF.

This rearrangement joins TRBV28 to TRBJ2-7; 13 nucleotides align to TRBD2. This CDR3 spans 16 amino acids. Trimming took 5 bases from V and 0 from J; bases not matched to a gene: 4. From germline, CDR1 is MDHEN and CDR2 SYDVKM. DNA of the CDR3: TGTGCCAGCAGTCCGGGACTAGCGGGAAGCTCCTACGAGCAGTACTTC. Translating it yields CASSPGLAGSSYEQYF.

The chain uses TRBV5-1 and TRBJ2-7; D might be TRBD2 (5 bases). Deletions cut 4 bases from V and 2 bases from J, with 10 bases between. CDR3 size: 13 residues. CDR1 is SGHRS, CDR2 YFSETQ, per germline. Here the CDR3 DNA reads TGCGCCAGCAGCCCCGGGGTGGCCTACGAGCAGTACTTC. Translation: CASSPGVAYEQYF. Looking up the rest from reference TRBV5-1 and TRBJ2-7 gives the full variable domain: KAGVTQTPRYLIKTRGQQVTLSCSPISGHRSVSWYQQTPGQGLQFLFEYFSETQRNKGNFPGRFSGRQFSNSRSEMNVSTLELGDSALYLCASSPGVAYEQYFGPGTRLTVT.

This sequence joins TRBV5-8 and TRBJ2-1; perhaps TRBD1 as D (6 bases). Trimming took off 0 bases at V and 8 bases at J, with 12 bases between the two ends. This CDR3 is 14 amino acids long. Per the germline V gene, CDR1 is SGHTS and CDR2 is YDEGEE. Here the CDR3 reads CASSLETGLDEQFF. CDR3 DNA sequence: TGTGCCAGCAGCTTGGAGACAGGTTTGGATGAGCAGTTCTTC. The full variable domain, rest sourced from reference TRBV5-8 and TRBJ2-1, is EAGVTQSPTHLIKTRGQQATLRCSPISGHTSVYWYQQALGLGLQFLLWYDEGEERNRGNFPPRFSGRQFPNYSSELNVNALELEDSALYLCASSLETGLDEQFFGPGTRLTVL.

The CDR3 nucleotides read TGTGCCAGCAGCGCGGGACTCGCCTCGGCCAACTATGGCTACACCTTC. Residues: CASSAGLASANYGYTF. The chain carries TRBV13 and TRBJ1-2, with D possibly being TRBD1 (5 bases). Between the trimmed V and J ends, which lost 5 bases and 2 bases, there was a span of 18 bases. Germline V gene data show CDR1 as PRHDT and CDR2 as FYEKMQ (reference sequence). This CDR3 comprises 16 residues.

The chain recombines TRBV19 with TRBJ2-5; 7 bases map to TRBD1. Germline assignment: CDR1 LNHDA and CDR2 SQIVND (reference sequence). Trimming at V came to 3 bases and at J to 5 bases, leaving 9 bases not matched to a gene. The CDR3 extends over 15 amino acids. CDR3 sequence (DNA): TGTGCCAGTAGTATGCGAGGGGGCCGAGGGGAGACCCAGTACTTC. As protein: CASSMRGGRGETQYF.